These 18 T cell receptor beta chains were sequenced from one sample in a study of preoperative IRX-2 immunotherapy in early breast cancer. The repertoire was sequenced with immunoSEQ multiplex PCR; TCRdb's copy has only in-frame clones and lacks some. The data hold around 29,000 clones, with about four fifths observed a single time. Noted treatment: preoperative locoregional IRX-2 cytokine immunotherapy. Sample collection occurred from a patient treated with IRX-2 immunotherapy. These receptors were collected from a human donor with breast cancer.

CDR3 nucleotides: TGTGCCAGCAGTTACCAGGGATGGAGCAATGAGCAGTTCTTC. This gives the protein CASSYQGWSNEQFF. The chain employs TRBV6-8 and TRBJ2-1, with D possibly being TRBD1 (5 bases). Germline V gene data show CDR1 as MNHGY and CDR2 as SAAAGT. Trimming removed 2 bases from V and 6 bases from J, with 11 bases in between. This CDR3 region has 14 residues.

This rearrangement joins TRBV28 to TRBJ1-5; no definite D call. Germline V gene data show CDR1 as MDHEN and CDR2 as SYDVKM. This CDR3 comprises 14 residues. Deletions cut 8 bases from V and 3 bases from J, with 14 bases between. CDR3 residues: CASEVSFINQPQHF. The CDR3 DNA reads as TGTGCCAGCGAGGTTAGTTTCATCAATCAGCCCCAGCATTTT.

The CDR3 DNA reads as TGTGCCAGCAGTTATTTTAGACCAATGAACACTGAAGCTTTCTTT. Amino acid sequence: CASSYFRPMNTEAFF. This sequence joins TRBV6-8 and TRBJ1-1; D not resolved. V was shortened by 3 bases and J by 0 bases, with 11 bases between the two germline ends. The CDR3 is 15 residues long. Looked up from germline, CDR1 is MNHGY and CDR2 is SAAAGT.

The V gene is TRBV11-3, the J gene TRBJ2-3; 7 bases are a match to TRBD2. This CDR3 has 14 amino acids. Unmatched junction bases numbered 4, after V lost 3 bases and J lost 4 bases. Germline V gene data show CDR1 as SGHNT and CDR2 as YENEEA. The CDR3 sequence: CASSLELAPDTQYF. For the CDR3, the DNA is TGTGCCAGCAGCTTGGAACTAGCGCCAGATACGCAGTATTTT.

The table lists this clone with a few counts. This rearrangement joins TRBV11-3 to TRBJ1-2, with TRBD1 as a possible D gene (6 bases). This CDR3 comprises 16 residues. V was shortened by 3 bases and J by 3 bases, with 17 bases between the two germline ends. The germline V gene has CDR1 SGHNT and CDR2 YENEEA. CDR3 region: CASSLGGEGVHYGYTF. For the CDR3, the DNA is TGTGCCAGCAGCTTGGGTGGTGAGGGGGTTCACTATGGCTACACCTTC.

This chain connects TRBV6-7 to TRBJ2-3, with a weak D call TRBD2 (6 bases). TRBV6-7 is an ORF for which the function is uncertain. CDR3 length equals 17 residues. The ends were cut back, 2 bases at V and 3 bases at J, with 18 bases in the middle. Here the CDR3 reads CASSYSPRGRLTDTQYF. The CDR3 region has the DNA TGTGCCAGCAGTTACAGTCCTCGAGGGAGGTTAACAGATACGCAGTATTTT.

The chain employs TRBV6-8 and TRBJ2-3; TRBD2 matches 9 bases. The CDR3 extends over 17 amino acids. Per the germline V gene, CDR1 is MNHGY and CDR2 is SAAAGT. V lost 10 bases, J lost 5 bases, and 19 bases stayed unmatched. The CDR3 bases are TGTGCCATCAGATCTAGCGGGGTTGGCTACCCTCGAGATACGCAGTATTTT. As protein: CAIRSSGVGYPRDTQYF.

This clone was picked up a small number of times. V is TRBV5-1 and J is TRBJ1-4; 8 nucleotides match TRBD1. The CDR3 length is 15 residues. Trimming took 5 bases from V and 3 from J; bases not matched to a gene: 6. The germline V gene has CDR1 SGHRS and CDR2 YFSETQ. DNA for the CDR3: TGCGCCAGCAGTTTCTACAGGGGGTCTAATGAAAAACTGTTTTTT. It translates to CASSFYRGSNEKLFF.

V and J are TRBV7-1 and TRBJ2-7; D might be TRBD1 (6 bases). TRBV7-1 is annotated as an ORF whose role is uncertain. V dropped 4 bases and J dropped 3 bases, with 13 bases sitting between them. CDR3 length: 14 residues. CDR3 loop: CASSYSRGGYEQYF. CDR3 in DNA: TGTGCCAGCAGCTATTCCAGGGGTGGCTACGAGCAGTACTTC.

The chain uses TRBV6-8 and TRBJ2-2; D not resolved. V dropped 8 bases and J dropped 0 bases, with 7 bases sitting between them. Germline CDR1 is MNHGY and CDR2 is SAAAGT. There are 13 residues in the CDR3. The CDR3 coding sequence is TGTGCCAGCCTTAGGTCGAACACCGGGGAGCTGTTTTTT. Residues: CASLRSNTGELFF.

This clone was seen once. V usage is TRBV7-1 and J usage is TRBJ2-3, with unresolved D. TRBV7-1 is recorded as an ORF, its role being uncertain. The CDR3 is made up of 13 amino acids. Between the trimmed V and J ends, which lost 5 bases and 5 bases, there was a span of 11 bases. CDR3 sequence reads: CASSRELEDTQYF. The CDR3 nucleotides are TGTGCCAGCAGCCGTGAACTGGAAGATACGCAGTATTTT.

The chain is built from TRBV19 and TRBJ1-5, with 7 positions matching TRBD1. The trim removed 6 bases at V and 5 bases at J, leaving 4 bases unmatched. Germline V gene sequence: CDR1 LNHDA, CDR2 SQIVND (reference sequence). The CDR3 runs to 13 residues. This CDR3 reads CASSSDRDQPQHF. As DNA, the CDR3 is TGTGCCAGTAGCTCCGACAGGGATCAGCCCCAGCATTTT.

This rearrangement joins TRBV11-3 to TRBJ1-6; perhaps TRBD1 as D (5 bases). Germline V gene data show CDR1 as SGHNT and CDR2 as YENEEA. This CDR3 comprises 17 residues. The ends were cut back, 3 bases at V and 2 bases at J, with 14 bases in the middle. Written as DNA, the CDR3 is TGTGCCAGCAGCTTTGATTCGGGGCGCGCCTATAATTCACCCCTCCACTTT. Amino acids: CASSFDSGRAYNSPLHF.

The CDR3 nucleotides read TGTGCCAGCAGCTCAACTCCTAGCGTCAGCTCCTACAATGAGCAGTTCTTC. This codes for CASSSTPSVSSYNEQFF. The chain uses TRBV11-3 and TRBJ2-1; D may be TRBD2 (6 bases). In germline, CDR1 is SGHNT, CDR2 YENEEA. V gave up 4 bases and J gave up 0 bases, with 16 bases separating them. CDR3 size: 17 residues.

The CDR3 region is CASSLLAGGTGELFF. The CDR3 DNA follows: TGTGCCAGCAGTCTACTAGCGGGGGGAACCGGGGAGCTGTTTTTT. This chain connects TRBV6-8 to TRBJ2-2; 12 positions match TRBD2. The ends lost 5 bases at V and 5 bases at J; junction bases unmatched: 3. This CDR3 is 15 amino acids long. The germline CDR1 and CDR2 sequences are MNHGY and SAAAGT.

The CDR3 DNA reads TGTGCCAGCAGTACTCCGGGACAGGACAACTATGGCTACACCTTC. Protein sequence: CASSTPGQDNYGYTF. V gene TRBV28 combines with J gene TRBJ1-2; 8 bases align to TRBD1. The CDR3 has 15 amino acids. The germline V gene encodes CDR1 MDHEN and CDR2 SYDVKM. V dropped 5 bases and J dropped 2; count of bases not matched to a gene: 7.

The chain has TRBV28 and TRBJ2-2; 11 nucleotides align to TRBD2. There are 16 residues in the CDR3. The germline gives CDR1 MDHEN, CDR2 SYDVKM. J lost 7 bases, V lost 2 bases, and 6 bases had no gene match. Here the CDR3 DNA reads TGTGCCAGCAGTTTAGTCCTAGCGGGAGGCGTCGGGGAGCTGTTTTTT. It yields the protein CASSLVLAGGVGELFF.

This clone appeared a single time. The J gene is TRBJ1-3, the V gene TRBV1. TRBV1 represents a pseudogene. The CDR3 totals 16 residues. CDR3 DNA: TGCGCCAGCAGCCAAGTAGGACTGACCTCTGGAAACACCATATATTTT. Translated, it gives CASSQVGLTSGNTIYF.